A selection of T cell receptor beta chains follows, all from one sample in a study of OX40 agonist ivuxolimab in advanced cancers. Here immunoSEQ multiplex PCR was the method, and the copy in TCRdb shows in-frame clones only, minus some. The sample includes some 64,000 clones, about 92% of them seen just once. Specimen: CD4+ or CD8+ T cells sorted from blood, collected in a trial of the OX40 agonist ivuxolimab. The receptors were sampled from an adult with an advanced solid tumor such as melanoma, head and neck, liver or kidney cancer. Each CDR3 is given without its conserved first and last residue. The size entry is marked missing in some rows and otherwise reads once, few, many or a size class.

TRBJ1-2	TRBV7-9	once	ASSLGGDRALYGYT
TRBJ1-6	TRBV2	.	ASRMTGSTNSPLH
TRBJ2-7	TRBV19	.	ASNDGYTYEQY
TRBJ2-4	TRBV9	once	ASSVGTSGSVQY
TRBJ1-1	TRBV10-3	.	AIKGTGYTEAF
TRBJ2-2	TRBV2	.	ASSAGTPNTGELF
TRBJ2-3	TRBV27	.	ASSIFAPTSGVTDTQY
TRBJ2-7	TRBV7-2	once	ASRQRHLGSYEQY
TRBJ2-7	TRBV19	.	ASKGTGSGEQY
TRBJ1-6	TRBV6-1	.	ASSPGPYNSPLH
TRBJ2-3	TRBV27	.	ASRKGTGGLGRELDTQY
TRBJ2-5	TRBV30	.	AWSVKGFLRAKETQY
TRBJ2-1	TRBV10-1	once	ASSESTGTGVYNEQF
TRBJ2-5	TRBV6-1	.	ASAGGPPETQY
TRBJ1-4	TRBV7-9	once	ASSSEVSTNEKLF
TRBJ2-7	TRBV18	.	ASSRRQDSSYEQY
TRBJ2-5	TRBV19	.	ASSILPGQGKETQY
TRBJ2-7	TRBV6-5	.	ASSSEQAPVRYEQY
TRBJ1-4	TRBV6-1	.	ASSEGGAASGEKLF
TRBJ1-6	TRBV7-9	.	ASGSGQVETLH
TRBJ1-1	TRBV7-3	.	ASSPMGQGSTEAF
TRBJ2-5	TRBV4-1	.	ASSQGWGGPGETQY
TRBJ2-6	TRBV5-4	.	ASSYPGLSSGANVLT
TRBJ1-1	TRBV6-6	.	ASSYLTGTEAF
TRBJ1-2	TRBV11-3	.	ASSCDRGNCGYT
TRBJ1-4	TRBV18	.	ASSPPGTNEKLF
TRBJ2-2	TRBV30	.	AWSSRNTGELF
TRBJ2-3	TRBV28	.	ASSFPLAGGPDTQY
TRBJ1-4	TRBV5-1	.	ASSSNSGDNEKLF
TRBJ2-3	TRBV5-1	.	ASSGGLAGGQDTQY
TRBJ2-5	TRBV29-1	.	SVEGSGETQY
TRBJ1-1	TRBV11-1	few	ASSKRQGAIPEAF
TRBJ1-4	TRBV30	.	AWSGRQGTNEKLF
TRBJ2-2	TRBV5-1	few	ASSPIWTSGTGELF
TRBJ2-5	TRBV5-4	.	ASSLVGYQETQY
TRBJ2-3	TRBV4-1	.	ASSQTGTRWADTQY
TRBJ2-3	TRBV11-2	few	ASSLQSTDTQY
TRBJ1-2	TRBV11-2	.	ASSPGQGAYYGYT
TRBJ2-7	TRBV10-3	.	AISESGTSGTYEQY
TRBJ2-2	TRBV6-5	.	ASSYTTGYTGELF
TRBJ2-5	TRBV5-4	.	ASSAAGTSKETQY
TRBJ2-1	TRBV9	.	ASSVSAGWSNEQF
TRBJ2-7	TRBV27	.	ASRSSGTSGGAAPLNYYEQY
TRBJ2-3	TRBV5-1	.	ASSPGLLGSTDTQY
TRBJ2-3	TRBV6-5	.	ASRGTGADTQY
TRBJ1-1	TRBV18	once	ASQIAPRSSTEAF
TRBJ2-2	TRBV5-1	once	ASSLGTPERLF
TRBJ2-6	TRBV28	.	ASSVGQGASGANVLT
TRBJ1-1	TRBV6-1	.	ASSNPGRNTEAF
TRBJ2-7	TRBV30	.	ASRGTGAYEQY
TRBJ2-1	TRBV18	.	ASSPLSSYNEQF
TRBJ2-7	TRBV27	.	ASSLWAPSVIRAYEQY
TRBJ2-7	TRBV7-9	few	ASSPGQAYDYEQY
TRBJ2-7	TRBV6-5	.	ASSVQGGGVEQY
TRBJ1-3	TRBV7-6	.	ASSLEGSSGNTIY